The 10 T cell receptor beta chains reported below all come from one sample, sequenced in a study of Graves' ophthalmopathy and Graves' hyperthyroidism. Amplified TCR beta CDR3 regions were obtained using RNA transcripts as template. The first round was an RT-PCR with HTBI primers, and the second round was a multiplex PCR. TCRdb independently ran MiXCR on the multiplex PCR reads; one entry per CDR3 protein. This table holds more than 300,000 distinct CDR3 sequences, 15% to 19% found once. The source material was peripheral blood. The receptors derive from a woman younger than 35 with stable Graves' hyperthyroidism.

This clonotype has at least ten counts. The chain recombines TRBV7-2 with TRBJ1-6, with 10 bases matching TRBD1. V gave up 6 bases and J gave up 10 bases; unmatched junction bases: 3. The germline V gene has CDR1 SGHTA and CDR2 FQGNSA. The CDR3 spans 13 residues. The CDR3 sequence: CASSRDRGSPLHF. CDR3 DNA: TGTGCCAGCAGTCGGGACAGGGGCTCACCCCTCCACTTT.

Ten or more counts support this clonotype. This rearrangement joins TRBV6-5 to TRBJ1-6; unclear D gene. CDR1 is MNHEY, CDR2 SVGAGI, per germline. Trimming took 4 bases from V and 10 from J, leaving 14 bases between them. This CDR3 comprises 14 residues. Here the CDR3 reads CASSLPLPRSPLHF. The DNA of the CDR3 is TGTGCCAGCAGTTTACCCCTACCGAGGTCACCCCTCCACTTT.

This clonotype has a count of ten or more. The chain recombines TRBV28 with TRBJ2-7; 9 bases agree with TRBD1. The CDR3 has 17 amino acids. Germline-derived CDR1 and CDR2 are MDHEN and SYDVKM. V lost 3 bases and J lost 4; bases outside the gene matches: 13. The CDR3 here is CASSFPPGQGLRYEQYF. CDR3 bases: TGTGCCAGCAGTTTTCCTCCGGGACAGGGTCTGAGGTACGAGCAGTACTTC.

The sample holds many counts of this clonotype. The chain combines TRBV27 with TRBJ2-7, with 8 bases that match TRBD2. With V trimmed by 6 bases and J by 3 bases, 10 bases remained unmatched. In germline, CDR1 is MNHEY, CDR2 SMNVEV (reference sequence). This CDR3 has 15 residues. The CDR3 sequence: CASRGPGLVDYEQYF. CDR3 coding DNA: TGTGCCAGCAGGGGACCGGGACTAGTTGACTACGAGCAGTACTTC.

This clonotype has just a few counts. This chain connects TRBV29-1 to TRBJ2-4; 10 nucleotides match TRBD1. The CDR3 contains 15 residues. In germline, CDR1 is SQVTM, CDR2 ANQGSEA. Unmatched junction bases numbered 13, after V lost 6 bases and J lost 8 bases. CDR3 in amino acids: CSVTTVRDRGDIQYF. The CDR3 DNA is TGCAGCGTCACAACCGTCCGGGACAGGGGAGACATTCAGTACTTC.

This clonotype appeared many times. The chain links TRBV20-1 to TRBJ1-2; D is unclear. The CDR3 is 13 residues long. The germline CDR1 and CDR2 sequences are DFQATT and SNEGSKA (reference sequence). V lost 0 bases and J 4 bases, leaving 9 bases between the germline ends. CDR3 residues: CSAREVTPYGYTF. The CDR3, as DNA: TGCAGTGCTAGAGAGGTGACACCCTATGGCTACACCTTC.

This clonotype was recorded at least ten times. The chain recombines TRBV7-9 with TRBJ2-7, with 9 bases aligning to TRBD1. This CDR3 spans 14 amino acids. V was pared by 3 bases and J by 7 bases, with 7 bases of the junction left unmatched. Germline V CDR1 and CDR2: SEHNR, FQNEAQ (reference sequence). The DNA for the CDR3 is TGTGCCAGCAGCTTGGGACAGGGCCTAGGGGAGCAGTACTTC. As protein: CASSLGQGLGEQYF.

This clonotype has at least ten counts. The V call is TRBV6-5, the J call TRBJ1-2; D not resolved. Per germline, CDR1 MNHEY and CDR2 SVGAGI. The V gene lost 2 bases and the J gene lost 4 bases, with 17 bases spanning the gap. The CDR3 covers 16 residues. The CDR3 loop reads CASSYLHTDSFYGYTF. CDR3 nucleotide sequence: TGTGCCAGCAGTTACCTACACACCGACTCCTTCTATGGCTACACCTTC.

This chain uses TRBV20-1 with TRBJ2-2; TRBD2 is a possible D gene (6 bases). Germline CDR1 and CDR2: DFQATT and SNEGSKA (reference sequence). The CDR3 length is 16 residues. The ends were cut back, 3 bases at V and 1 base at J, with 15 bases in the middle. The CDR3 reads CSASRFGGRNTGELFF. The CDR3 region has the DNA TGCAGTGCTAGCCGTTTTGGGGGGAGGAACACCGGGGAGCTGTTTTTT.

This clonotype has a handful of counts. Since a much larger clone is just one base distant, this may be a read error. The gene calls are TRBV7-6 and TRBJ1-5; 8 bases agree with TRBD1. The V gene's germline CDR1 is SGHVS and CDR2 FNYEAQ. The CDR3 contains 14 residues. The V gene end was trimmed by 5 bases and the J gene end by 5 bases; junction bases not matched to a gene: 5. Written as DNA, the CDR3 is TGTGCCAGCAGCCAGACAGGGGACGATCAGCCCCAGCATTTT. Translating it yields CASSQTGDDQPQHF.